This T cell receptor (beta chain) was obtained from a study of regulatory T cells in long-lasting Graves disease listed by TCRdb under 2021. Study-level background: Patients with newly diagnosed Graves' disease had been on antithyroid drugs for under 3 months. This study used TCR sequencing and RNA sequencing of peripheral blood to compare persistent Graves' disease patients against newly diagnosed Graves' disease patients. The study was registered as a clinical trial and conducted in China. A total of roughly 33 samples underwent TCR sequencing: approximately 13 from persistent and roughly 20 from newly diagnosed Graves' disease patients.

This clonotype has ten or more counts. This clone's antigen is unknown. It has no much larger one-base neighbor in the sample; base qualities were not kept. Overall study outcomes, separate from this receptor: Persistent patients shared more public clonotypes among themselves (around 3,000) than newly diagnosed patients did (approximately 900). Only peripheral blood was studied, because thyroid tissue, the primary lesion, was inaccessible. Lower TCR Shannon entropy and fewer highly expanded clones were observed in persistent Graves' disease patients than in newly diagnosed patients, which suggested clonal expansion. Sequencing and analysis were restricted to the TCR beta chain. As a limitation, the authors acknowledged that the small sample size may reduce accuracy. TRBV28, TRBJ1-2 and TRBJ2-5 were preferentially used in persistent disease, while TRBV20-1 and TRBJ2-1 were favored in newly diagnosed disease.

Based on the germline V gene (reference sequence), the CDR1 and CDR2 sequences are SEHNR and FQNEAQ. Measured from the cysteine to the phenylalanine, the CDR3 is 13 residues long. CDR3 DNA is the only sequence kept; it has 39 bases, read in frame from the first base. Trimming takes 2 bases from V and 10 bases from J, and the germline ends sit 15 bases apart. This specimen's time point label, interpreted: newly diagnosed GD, antithyroid drugs for less than 3 months. For both TCR sequencing and RNA sequencing, RNA was extracted from PBMCs in TRIzol. The diagnosis of Graves' disease was made according to American Thyroid Association guidelines. The patients came from an endocrinology department in Xi'an, China. Each patient gave about 10 milliliters of peripheral blood, collected in an EDTA anticoagulant tube. Ficoll Paque Plus density gradient separation was used to isolate PBMCs, and no further T cell sorting was done. An Agilent 2100 Bioanalyzer and agarose gel were used to check RNA quality, while a NanoDrop 2000 measured RNA concentration.

The library was built by means of multiplex PCR. Sequencing used an Illumina HiSeq 4000. TCR beta libraries were built with iRepertoire HTBI primers and Arm-PCR amplification of CDR3 regions. Gel purification was performed on PCR products prior to sequencing. On the authors' methods: Gene usage analysis of CDR3 amino acid clonotypes relied on the approximately 60 TRBV and 13 to 15 TRBJ segments identified across samples. COPE and FqMerger were used to merge the filtered high-quality paired reads into contigs. BLAST was used to align contigs to IMGT TRBV, TRBD and TRBJ reference genes, with CDR3 defined following IMGT. Any clonotype with a frequency above 0.1% was classified as a highly expanded clone. Shannon entropy was used to measure repertoire diversity, and the Gini coefficient was used to measure V-J evenness. Public clonotypes were defined as clonotypes shared by more than one individual. TCRdb's own reprocessing of the public reads used fastp at Q25 and MiXCR and kept productive beta chains. Entries that share a CDR3 protein sequence are merged under the most common genes and DNA. The V and J calls shown here were made by TCRdb, not taken from the authors' results. A total of a few hundred thousand distinct CDR3 sequences appear in this sample, more than 15% of them only once. The ten largest clones take up 13% to 15% of the sample.

The sample was also linked to a second study, of T cells in Graves' hyperthyroidism and ophthalmopathy. Per that second paper: Stable Graves' hyperthyroidism was defined as the absence of progression to ophthalmopathy over 18 months of follow-up. The hyperthyroidism patients were between 18 and 65 years old and newly diagnosed, with a disease duration of less than 2 months. Any patient with an uncontrolled infection, another autoimmune disease, pregnancy or lactation was excluded. Clinical symptoms, serum thyroxine and TRAb, thyroid ultrasound, and orbital computed tomography formed the basis for the diagnoses. For the first round of RT-PCR on the TCR CDR3, the HTBI primer set was used together with the Qiagen OneStep RT-PCR kit. Most expanded thyroid clonotypes (frequency above 0.001) were also detected in blood, a finding suggesting that blood repertoires may reflect thyroid immune responses. A model built on a 13 V-J signature distinguished ophthalmopathy from stable hyperthyroidism, reaching around 88% sensitivity and about 81% specificity in cross-validation and 80%/75% in testing. In validation, the model predicted progression to ophthalmopathy a median of roughly six months before onset, with roughly 68% sensitivity and about 75% specificity. A discovery cohort of about 95 patients, about 40 with Graves' ophthalmopathy and approximately 60 with stable Graves' hyperthyroidism, was used to find distinguishing TCR V-J signatures. Prospective prediction of ophthalmopathy was tested in an independent validation cohort of 18 to 20 hyperthyroidism patients and roughly 16 patients who later progressed to ophthalmopathy. For training and testing, the 100 or so patients in the discovery cohort were randomly divided in a 7:3 ratio. Thyroid tissue and blood T-cell repertoires from several Graves' hyperthyroidism patients were also compared in the study. Following sampling, methimazole starting at 30 mg daily was given to hyperthyroidism patients, and high-dose intravenous methylprednisolone was given to ophthalmopathy patients. Libraries were constructed in a second round of multiplex PCR, after which size selection and purification were carried out. The libraries were sequenced on an Illumina HiSeq2000 using paired-end 100 bp reads. SOAPnuke was used to process the raw data, with reads discarded if the reads contained adapters or uncalled bases, had a mean Phred below 15, or lacked an exact constant-primer or identifier match. COPE v1.2.5 was used to merge high-quality paired reads, and clonotypes were defined as unique nucleotide sequences. Clonotypes were aligned to IMGT TRBV, TRBD and TRBJ reference segments using MiTCR v1.1. Only V-J combinations with frequency above 0.0001, covering roughly 99% of repertoires, were analysed. A TCS score was defined as the ratio between F50 (clonal expansion) and ExV (chaos), using BLOSUM62-based TCRdist between CDR3 peptides within each V-J. Welch's t-statistics and random forest reduced around 550 V-J features to about 13, which were used in a naive Bayes classifier (R e1071). No statistical method was used to fix the sample size in advance, and group allocation was not hidden from the investigators. TCR Vbeta CDR3 sequencing of some 140 peripheral blood samples (43 ophthalmopathy, some 75 hyperthyroidism and roughly 17 progressor patients) is reported in the paper.

The sequence was collected from a woman in her 30s with Graves disease. Donor details come from another sample of the same person, matched by shared clones. The sequencing used peripheral blood mononuclear cells (PBMCs), collected at new diagnosis, from a patient treated with antithyroid drugs. The V gene is TRBV7-9 and the J gene is TRBJ2-7, with the D segment identity uncertain. The DNA reads as follows: TGTGCCAGCAGCTTATCACTGGCAGACATACAGTACTTC. Translated, this is CASSLSLADIQYF. The CDR3, completed at both ends by the reference TRBV7-9 and TRBJ2-7 genes, gives the full variable domain DTGVSQNPRHKITKRGQNVTFRCDPISEHNRLYWYRQTLGQGPEFLTYFQNEAQLEKSRLLSDRFSAERPKGSFSTLEIQRTEQGDSAMYLCASSLSLADIQYFGPGTRLTVT.